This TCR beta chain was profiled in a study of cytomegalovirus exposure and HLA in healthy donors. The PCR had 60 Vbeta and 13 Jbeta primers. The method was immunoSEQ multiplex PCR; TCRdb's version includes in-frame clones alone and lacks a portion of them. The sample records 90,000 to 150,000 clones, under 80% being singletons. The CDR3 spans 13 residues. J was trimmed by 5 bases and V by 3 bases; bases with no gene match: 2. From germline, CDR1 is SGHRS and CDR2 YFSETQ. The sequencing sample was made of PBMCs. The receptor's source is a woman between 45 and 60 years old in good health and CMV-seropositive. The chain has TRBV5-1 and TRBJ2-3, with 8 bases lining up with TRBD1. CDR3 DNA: TGCGCCAGCAGCTCGGACAGGGTAGATACGCAGTATTTT. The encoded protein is CASSSDRVDTQYF.